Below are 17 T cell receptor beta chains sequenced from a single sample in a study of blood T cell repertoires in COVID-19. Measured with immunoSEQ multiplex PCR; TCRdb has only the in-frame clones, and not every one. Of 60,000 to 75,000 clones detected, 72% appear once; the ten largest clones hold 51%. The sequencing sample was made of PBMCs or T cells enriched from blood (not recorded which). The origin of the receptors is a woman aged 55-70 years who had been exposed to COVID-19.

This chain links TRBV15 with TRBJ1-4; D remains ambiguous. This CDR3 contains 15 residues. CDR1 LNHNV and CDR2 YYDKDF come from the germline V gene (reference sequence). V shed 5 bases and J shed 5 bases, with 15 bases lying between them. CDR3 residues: CATSPEGSVNEKLFF. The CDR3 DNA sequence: TGTGCCACCAGCCCCGAGGGCAGTGTAAATGAAAAACTGTTTTTT.

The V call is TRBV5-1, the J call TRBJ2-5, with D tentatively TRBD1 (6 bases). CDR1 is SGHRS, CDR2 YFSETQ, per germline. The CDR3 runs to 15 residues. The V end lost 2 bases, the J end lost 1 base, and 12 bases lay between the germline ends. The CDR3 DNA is TGCGCCAGCAGCTTCAGAGGACAGTCCCAAGAGACCCAGTACTTC. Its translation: CASSFRGQSQETQYF.

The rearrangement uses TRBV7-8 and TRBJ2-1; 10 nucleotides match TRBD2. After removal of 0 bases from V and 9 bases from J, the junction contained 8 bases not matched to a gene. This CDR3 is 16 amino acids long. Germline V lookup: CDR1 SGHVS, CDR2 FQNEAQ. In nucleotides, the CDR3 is TGTGCCAGCAGCTTAGCGCCTAGCGGGAGTCCGGCTGAGCAGTTCTTC. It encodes CASSLAPSGSPAEQFF.

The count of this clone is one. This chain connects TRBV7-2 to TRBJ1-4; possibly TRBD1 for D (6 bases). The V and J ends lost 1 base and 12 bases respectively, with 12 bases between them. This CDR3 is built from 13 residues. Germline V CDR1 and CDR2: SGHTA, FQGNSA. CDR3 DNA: TGTGCCAGCAGCTTAGATAGGGACACGCAACTGTTTTTT. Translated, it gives CASSLDRDTQLFF.

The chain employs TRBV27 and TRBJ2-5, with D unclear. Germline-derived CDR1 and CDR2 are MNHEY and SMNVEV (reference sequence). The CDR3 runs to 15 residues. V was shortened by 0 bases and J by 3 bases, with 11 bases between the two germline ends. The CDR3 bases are TGTGCCAGCAGTTTATCGTACCGCCACAAAGAGACCCAGTACTTC. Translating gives CASSLSYRHKETQYF.

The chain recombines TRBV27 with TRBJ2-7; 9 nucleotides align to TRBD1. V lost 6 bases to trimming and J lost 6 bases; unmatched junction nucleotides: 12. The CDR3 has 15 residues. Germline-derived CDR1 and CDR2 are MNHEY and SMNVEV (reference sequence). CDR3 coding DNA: TGTGCCAGCAGGCTAGAAGGACAGGGGAGGCGCGAGCAGTACTTC. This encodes CASRLEGQGRREQYF.

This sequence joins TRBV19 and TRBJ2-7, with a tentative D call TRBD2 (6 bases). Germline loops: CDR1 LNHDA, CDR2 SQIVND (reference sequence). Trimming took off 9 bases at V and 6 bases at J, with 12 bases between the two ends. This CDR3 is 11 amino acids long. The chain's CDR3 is CASRMGGEQYF. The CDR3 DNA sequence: TGTGCCAGCAGGATGGGAGGCGAGCAGTACTTC.

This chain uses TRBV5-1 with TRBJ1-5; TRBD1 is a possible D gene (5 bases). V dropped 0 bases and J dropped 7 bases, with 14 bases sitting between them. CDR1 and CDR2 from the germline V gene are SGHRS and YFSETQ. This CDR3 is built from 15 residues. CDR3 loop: CASSLGGGSGQPQHF. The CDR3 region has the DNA TGCGCCAGCAGCTTGGGCGGGGGGTCTGGACAGCCCCAGCATTTT.

The CDR3 coding sequence is TGCGCCAGCAGCCGTGAAGGAGGGGGCGCTTTCGGTGGCTACACCTTC. Translated: CASSREGGGAFGGYTF. The chain joins TRBV4-1 to TRBJ1-2; TRBD1 agrees at 7 bases. Germline CDR1 MGHRA, CDR2 YSYEKL. There are 16 residues in the CDR3. Losses at the gene ends were 4 bases for V and 7 bases for J; bases not matched to a gene: 15.

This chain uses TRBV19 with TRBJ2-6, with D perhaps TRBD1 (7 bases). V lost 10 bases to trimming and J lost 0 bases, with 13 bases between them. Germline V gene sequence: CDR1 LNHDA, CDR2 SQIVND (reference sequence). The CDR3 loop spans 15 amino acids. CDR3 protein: CATTQGGSGANVLTF. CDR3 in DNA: TGTGCCACTACCCAGGGGGGCTCTGGGGCCAACGTCCTGACTTTC.

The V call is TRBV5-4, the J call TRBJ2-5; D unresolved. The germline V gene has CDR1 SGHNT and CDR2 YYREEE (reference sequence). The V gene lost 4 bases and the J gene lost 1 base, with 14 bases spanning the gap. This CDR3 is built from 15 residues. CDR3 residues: CASSRGQIGQETQYF. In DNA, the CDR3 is TGTGCCAGCAGCCGTGGGCAGATTGGCCAAGAGACCCAGTACTTC. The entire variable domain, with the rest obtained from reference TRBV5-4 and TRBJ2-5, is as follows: ETGVTQSPTHLIKTRGQQVTLRCSSQSGHNTVSWYQQALGQGPQFIFQYYREEENGRGNFPPRFSGLQFPNYSSELNVNALELDDSALYLCASSRGQIGQETQYFGPGTRLLVL.

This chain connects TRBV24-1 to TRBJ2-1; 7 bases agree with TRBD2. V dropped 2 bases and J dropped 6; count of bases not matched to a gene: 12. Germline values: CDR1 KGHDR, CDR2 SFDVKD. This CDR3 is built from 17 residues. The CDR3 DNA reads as TGTGCCACCAGTGATTCCCTCGGGCGGGAGATTGGCAATGAGCAGTTCTTC. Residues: CATSDSLGREIGNEQFF.

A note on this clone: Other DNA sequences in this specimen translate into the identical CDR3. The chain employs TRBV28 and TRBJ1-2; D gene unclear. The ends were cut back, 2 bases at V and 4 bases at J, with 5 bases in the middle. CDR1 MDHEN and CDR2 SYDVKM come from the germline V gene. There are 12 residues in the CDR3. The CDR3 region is CASSLSGYGYTF. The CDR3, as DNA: TGTGCCAGCAGTTTAAGCGGCTATGGCTACACCTTC.

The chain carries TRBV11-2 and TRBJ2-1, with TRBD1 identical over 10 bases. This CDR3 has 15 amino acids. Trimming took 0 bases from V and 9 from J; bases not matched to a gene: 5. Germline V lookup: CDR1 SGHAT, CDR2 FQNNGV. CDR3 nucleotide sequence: TGTGCCAGCAGCTTAGATGGGACAGGGGTTGGTGAGCAGTTCTTC. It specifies CASSLDGTGVGEQFF. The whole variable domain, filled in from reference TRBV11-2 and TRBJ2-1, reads EAGVAQSPRYKIIEKRQSVAFWCNPISGHATLYWYQQILGQGPKLLIQFQNNGVVDDSQLPKDRFSAERLKGVDSTLKIQPAKLEDSAVYLCASSLDGTGVGEQFFGPGTRLTVL.

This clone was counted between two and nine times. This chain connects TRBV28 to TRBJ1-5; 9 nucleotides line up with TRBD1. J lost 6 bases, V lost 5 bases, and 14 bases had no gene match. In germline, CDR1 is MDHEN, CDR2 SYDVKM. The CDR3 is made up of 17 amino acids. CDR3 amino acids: CASSRPGQGMGGQPQHF. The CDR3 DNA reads TGTGCCAGCAGTCGCCCGGGACAGGGAATGGGAGGTCAGCCCCAGCATTTT.

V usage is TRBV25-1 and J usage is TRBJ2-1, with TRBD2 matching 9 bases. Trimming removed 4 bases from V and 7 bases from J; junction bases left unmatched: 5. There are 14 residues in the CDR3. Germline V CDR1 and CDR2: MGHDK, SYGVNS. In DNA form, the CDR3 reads TGTGCCAGCAGTGGGCGGGGGGGGATGAATGAGCAGTTCTTC. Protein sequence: CASSGRGGMNEQFF.

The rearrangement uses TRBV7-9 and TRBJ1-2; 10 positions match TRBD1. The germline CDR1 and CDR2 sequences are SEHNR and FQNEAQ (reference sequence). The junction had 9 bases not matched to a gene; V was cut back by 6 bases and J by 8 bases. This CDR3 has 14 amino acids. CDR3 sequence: CASRSGTGEVGYTF. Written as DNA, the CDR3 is TGTGCCAGCAGATCCGGGACAGGGGAAGTCGGCTACACCTTC.